A single sample is the source of the 8 T cell receptor beta chains below, sequenced in a study of T cell responses to AZD1222 COVID-19 vaccine. Data came from immunoSEQ multiplex PCR; TCRdb stores just in-frame clones and leaves some out. The sample includes roughly 180,000 clones, under 95% of them seen just once. Sequencing used peripheral blood, obtained 28 days after the second AZD1222 dose. These receptors all stem from an adult who received the AZD1222 COVID-19 vaccine.

This chain uses TRBV28 with TRBJ1-1, with a tentative D call TRBD1 (5 bases). V lost 3 bases to trimming and J lost 4 bases, with 18 bases between them. This CDR3 is built from 16 residues. Germline CDR1 and CDR2: MDHEN and SYDVKM. In DNA, the CDR3 is TGTGCCAGCAGTTTCCTGGGAGGAGCGGGGGGCACTGAAGCTTTCTTT. This translates into CASSFLGGAGGTEAFF. The full variable domain, its missing parts supplied by reference TRBV28 and TRBJ1-1, is DVKVTQSSRYLVKRTGEKVFLECVQDMDHENMFWYRQDPGLGLRLIYFSYDVKMKEKGDIPEGYSVSREKKERFSLILESASTNQTSMYLCASSFLGGAGGTEAFFGQGTRLTVV.

The chain has TRBV5-4 and TRBJ1-6; D unclear. From germline, CDR1 is SGHNT and CDR2 YYREEE (reference sequence). The V and J ends lost 1 base and 10 bases respectively, with 6 bases between them. The CDR3 extends over 12 amino acids. CDR3 sequence: CASSLMGSPLHF. The CDR3, as DNA: TGTGCCAGCAGCTTGATGGGATCACCCCTCCACTTT.

The V call is TRBV19, the J call TRBJ1-5, with D uncertain. This CDR3 spans 14 amino acids. Trimming removed 2 bases from V and 3 bases from J, with 8 bases in between. Germline V gene data show CDR1 as LNHDA and CDR2 as SQIVND (reference sequence). The CDR3 DNA follows: TGTGCCAGTAGTATATCAAGGACCAATCAGCCCCAGCATTTT. Translating it yields CASSISRTNQPQHF.

The chain joins TRBV5-1 to TRBJ1-3; weak D call: TRBD1 (5 bases). From germline, CDR1 is SGHRS and CDR2 YFSETQ. The CDR3 covers 16 residues. The V end lost 0 bases, the J end lost 4 bases, and 14 bases lay between the germline ends. The CDR3 nucleotides are TGCGCCAGCAGCTTGGCGGGGCCCATGCGCGGAAACACCATATATTTT. It yields the protein CASSLAGPMRGNTIYF.

The chain employs TRBV5-6 and TRBJ2-2, with no clear D. CDR3 length: 12 residues. V shed 2 bases and J shed 8 bases, with 7 bases lying between them. Germline lookup yields CDR1 SGHDT and CDR2 YYEEEE. The CDR3 DNA is TGTGCCAGCAGCTTCTCTTGGGGGGAGCTGTTTTTT. Amino acid sequence: CASSFSWGELFF.

This chain links TRBV4-1 with TRBJ1-2, with D maybe TRBD1 (5 bases). Germline lookup yields CDR1 MGHRA and CDR2 YSYEKL. CDR3 length: 16 residues. V was clipped by 2 bases and J by 0 bases, with 13 bases between them. For the CDR3, the DNA is TGCGCCAGCAGCCAAACGGACATTGAAGCTAACTATGGCTACACCTTC. This gives the protein CASSQTDIEANYGYTF.

The chain employs TRBV19 and TRBJ2-2; D may be TRBD1 (5 bases). CDR1 and CDR2 from the germline V gene are LNHDA and SQIVND (reference sequence). The CDR3 extends over 18 amino acids. Between the trimmed V and J ends, which lost 4 bases and 1 base, there was a span of 19 bases. CDR3 sequence reads: CASSTADRLPLNTGELFF. CDR3 sequence (DNA): TGTGCCAGTAGTACGGCCGACAGACTTCCATTGAACACCGGGGAGCTGTTTTTT. The variable domain in full, completed from reference TRBV19 and TRBJ2-2, reads DGGITQSPKYLFRKEGQNVTLSCEQNLNHDAMYWYRQDPGQGLRLIYYSQIVNDFQKGDIAEGYSVSREKKESFPLTVTSAQKNPTAFYLCASSTADRLPLNTGELFFGEGSRLTVL.

The sample holds one count of this clone. The chain carries TRBV15 and TRBJ1-5; D is ambiguous. The CDR3 length is 14 residues. Between the trimmed V and J ends, which lost 5 bases and 6 bases, there was a span of 14 bases. Germline CDR1 reads LNHNV; CDR2 reads YYDKDF (reference sequence). CDR3 DNA sequence: TGTGCCACCAGCGAGGTTGGGTTGAGTCAGCCCCAGCATTTT. Translated: CATSEVGLSQPQHF.